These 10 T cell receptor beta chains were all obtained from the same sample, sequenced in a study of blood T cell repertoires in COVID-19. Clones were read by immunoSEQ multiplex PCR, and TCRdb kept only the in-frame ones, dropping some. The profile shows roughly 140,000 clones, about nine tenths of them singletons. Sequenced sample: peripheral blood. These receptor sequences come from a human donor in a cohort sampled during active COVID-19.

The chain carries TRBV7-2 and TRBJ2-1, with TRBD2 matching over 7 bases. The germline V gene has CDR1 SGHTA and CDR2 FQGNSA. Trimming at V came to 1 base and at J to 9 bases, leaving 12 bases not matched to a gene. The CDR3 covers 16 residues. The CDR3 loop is CASSLESGRVLIEQFF. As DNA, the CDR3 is TGTGCCAGCAGCTTAGAAAGTGGGAGGGTCCTAATTGAGCAGTTCTTC. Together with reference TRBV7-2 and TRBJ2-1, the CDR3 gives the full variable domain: GAGVSQSPSNKVTEKGKDVELRCDPISGHTALYWYRQSLGQGLEFLIYFQGNSAPDKSGLPSDRFSAERTGGSVSTLTIQRTQQEDSAVYLCASSLESGRVLIEQFFGPGTRLTVL.

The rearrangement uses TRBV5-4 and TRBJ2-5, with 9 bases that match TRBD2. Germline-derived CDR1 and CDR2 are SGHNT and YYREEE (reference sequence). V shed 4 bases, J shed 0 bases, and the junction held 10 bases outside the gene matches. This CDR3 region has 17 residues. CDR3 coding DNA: TGTGCCAGCAGCACCCCGGCAAGCGGGGGGCACCAAGAGACCCAGTACTTC. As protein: CASSTPASGGHQETQYF. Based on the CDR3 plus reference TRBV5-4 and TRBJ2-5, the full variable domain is ETGVTQSPTHLIKTRGQQVTLRCSSQSGHNTVSWYQQALGQGPQFIFQYYREEENGRGNFPPRFSGLQFPNYSSELNVNALELDDSALYLCASSTPASGGHQETQYFGPGTRLLVL.

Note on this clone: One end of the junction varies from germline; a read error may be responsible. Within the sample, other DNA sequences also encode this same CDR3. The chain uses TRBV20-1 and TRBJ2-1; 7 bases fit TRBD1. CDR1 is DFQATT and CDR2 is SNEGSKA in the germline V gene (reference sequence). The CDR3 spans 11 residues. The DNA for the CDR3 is TGCAGTGCCAGAGACAGGGATGAGCAGTTCTTC. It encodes CSARDRDEQFF.

The CDR3 sequence: CASSLDLAGARETQYF. As DNA, the CDR3 is TGTGCCAGCAGCTTGGACTTAGCGGGAGCTCGGGAGACCCAGTACTTC. The chain has TRBV5-4 and TRBJ2-5; TRBD2 matches 9 bases. The CDR3 runs 16 residues. Germline CDR1 and CDR2: SGHNT and YYREEE (reference sequence). V lost 0 bases, J lost 5 bases, and 8 bases stayed unmatched.

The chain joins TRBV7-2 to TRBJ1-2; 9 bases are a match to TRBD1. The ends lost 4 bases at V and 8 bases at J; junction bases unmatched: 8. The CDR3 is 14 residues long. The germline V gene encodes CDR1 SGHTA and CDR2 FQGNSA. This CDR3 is CASSSHGGQGGYTF. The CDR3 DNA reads TGTGCCAGCAGCTCCCACGGGGGACAGGGAGGCTACACCTTC. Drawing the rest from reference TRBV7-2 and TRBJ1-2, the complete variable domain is GAGVSQSPSNKVTEKGKDVELRCDPISGHTALYWYRQSLGQGLEFLIYFQGNSAPDKSGLPSDRFSAERTGGSVSTLTIQRTQQEDSAVYLCASSSHGGQGGYTFGSGTRLTVV.

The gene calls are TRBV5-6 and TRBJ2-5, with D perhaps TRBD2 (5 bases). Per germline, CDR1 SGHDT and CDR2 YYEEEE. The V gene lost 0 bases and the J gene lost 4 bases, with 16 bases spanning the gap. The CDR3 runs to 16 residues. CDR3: CASSLVAFLATETQYF. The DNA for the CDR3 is TGTGCCAGCAGCTTGGTGGCCTTCCTAGCCACAGAGACCCAGTACTTC. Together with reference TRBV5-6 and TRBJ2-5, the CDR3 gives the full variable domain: DAGVTQSPTHLIKTRGQQVTLRCSPKSGHDTVSWYQQALGQGPQFIFQYYEEEERQRGNFPDRFSGHQFPNYSSELNVNALLLGDSALYLCASSLVAFLATETQYFGPGTRLLVL.

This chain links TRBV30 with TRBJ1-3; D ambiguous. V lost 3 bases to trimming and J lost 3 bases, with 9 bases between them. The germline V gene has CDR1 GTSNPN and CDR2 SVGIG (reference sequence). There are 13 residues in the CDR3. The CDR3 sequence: CAWSPSGGNTIYF. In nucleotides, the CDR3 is TGTGCCTGGAGCCCTTCGGGTGGAAACACCATATATTTT. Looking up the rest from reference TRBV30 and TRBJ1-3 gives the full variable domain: SQTIHQWPATLVQPVGSPLSLECTVEGTSNPNLYWYRQAAGRGLQLLFYSVGIGQISSEVPQNLSASRPQDRQFILSSKKLLLSDSGFYLCAWSPSGGNTIYFGEGSWLTVV.

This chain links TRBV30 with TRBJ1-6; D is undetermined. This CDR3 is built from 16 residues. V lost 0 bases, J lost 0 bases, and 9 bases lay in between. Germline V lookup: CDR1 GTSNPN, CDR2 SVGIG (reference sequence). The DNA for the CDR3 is TGTGCCTGGAGTGTAAGGCCTAGCTCCTATAATTCACCCCTCCACTTT. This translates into CAWSVRPSSYNSPLHF.

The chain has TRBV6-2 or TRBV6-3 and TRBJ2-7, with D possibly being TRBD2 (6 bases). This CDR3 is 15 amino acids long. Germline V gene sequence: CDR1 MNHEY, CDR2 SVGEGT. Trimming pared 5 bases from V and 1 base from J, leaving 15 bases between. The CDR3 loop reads CASSSRERLSYEQYF. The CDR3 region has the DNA TGTGCCAGCAGTAGTCGGGAGAGATTATCCTACGAGCAGTACTTC.

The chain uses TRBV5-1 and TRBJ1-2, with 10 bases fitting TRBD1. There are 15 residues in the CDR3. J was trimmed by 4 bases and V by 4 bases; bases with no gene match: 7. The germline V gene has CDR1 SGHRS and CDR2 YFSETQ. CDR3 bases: TGCGCCAGCAGCCAGGAGACAGGGGGCTCCTATGGCTACACCTTC. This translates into CASSQETGGSYGYTF.